The sequence of this T cell receptor (beta chain) was determined in a study of blood T cells in healthy people across ages. Germline V CDR1 and CDR2: SGHAT, FQNNGV. The CDR3 has 15 residues. The V end was cut by 7 bases, the J end by 3 bases, with 19 bases between. A second PCR of 7 to 11 cycles used a sample-barcoded 5' primer and a J-beta primer mix. Tagging of each cDNA molecule was performed by a template-switch adaptor with 12 random nucleotides. TCRdb redid the calling of the 5' RACE reads with MiXCR, one entry per CDR3 protein. Among some 800,000 distinct CDR3 sequences, 40% to 50% were seen once, and the ten largest hold about a fifth. As for this clonotype: Antigen unknown.

Aged about 6 to 100, donors were systemically healthy Caucasians from Russia. Every sample had a minimum of 6 million PBMCs isolated. Study-level findings and limits: Diversity estimates drawn from one million T cells were deemed underestimates.

The sequencing sample was made of blood. V is TRBV11-2 and J is TRBJ2-7; D is perhaps TRBD1 (6 bases). This clonotype was obtained from a man in his sixties in good health. CDR3 sequence (DNA): TGTGCCAGCAACTTGGGAACAGGGAAACACTACGAGCAGTACTTC. This translates into CASNLGTGKHYEQYF.